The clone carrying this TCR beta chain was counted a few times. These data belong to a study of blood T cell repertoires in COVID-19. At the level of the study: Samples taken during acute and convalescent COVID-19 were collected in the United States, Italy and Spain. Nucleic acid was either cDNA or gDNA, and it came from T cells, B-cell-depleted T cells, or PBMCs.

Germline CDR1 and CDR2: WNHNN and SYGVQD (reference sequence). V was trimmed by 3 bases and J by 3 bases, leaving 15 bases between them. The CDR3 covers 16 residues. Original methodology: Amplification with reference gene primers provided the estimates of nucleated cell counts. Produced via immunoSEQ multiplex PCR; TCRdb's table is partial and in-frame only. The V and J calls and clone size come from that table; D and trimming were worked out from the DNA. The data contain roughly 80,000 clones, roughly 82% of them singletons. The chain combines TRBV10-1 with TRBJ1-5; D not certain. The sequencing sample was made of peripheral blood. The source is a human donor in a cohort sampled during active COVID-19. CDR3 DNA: TGCGCCAGCAGTGAACCACCGCGGGTTCACAATCAGCCCCAGCATTTT. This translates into CASSEPPRVHNQPQHF.